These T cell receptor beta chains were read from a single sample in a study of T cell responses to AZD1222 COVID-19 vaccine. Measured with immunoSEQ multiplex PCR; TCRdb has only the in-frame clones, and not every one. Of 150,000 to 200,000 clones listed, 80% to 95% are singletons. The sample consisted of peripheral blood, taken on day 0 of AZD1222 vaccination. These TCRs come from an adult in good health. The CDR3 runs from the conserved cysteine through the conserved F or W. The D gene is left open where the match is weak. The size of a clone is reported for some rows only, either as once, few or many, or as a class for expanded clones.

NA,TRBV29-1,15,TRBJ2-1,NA,CSVVTGQRGSGEQFF,TGCAGCGTTGTTACAGGCCAAAGAGGATCAGGTGAGCAGTTCTTC
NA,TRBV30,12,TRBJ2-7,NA,CAWSQSSYEQYF,TGTGCCTGGTCACAGAGCTCCTACGAGCAGTACTTC
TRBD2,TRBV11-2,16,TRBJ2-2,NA,CASSPPRGEGTGELFF,TGTGCCAGCAGCCCTCCCAGAGGGGAGGGAACCGGGGAGCTGTTTTTT
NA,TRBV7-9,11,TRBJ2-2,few,CASSYAGELFF,TGTGCCAGCAGCTATGCCGGGGAGCTGTTTTTT
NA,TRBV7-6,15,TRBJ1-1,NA,CASSLEAGANTEAFF,TGTGCCAGCAGCTTAGAGGCAGGGGCAAACACTGAAGCTTTCTTT
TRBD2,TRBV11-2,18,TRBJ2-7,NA,CASSLAGGKAGGIYEQYF,TGTGCCAGCAGCTTAGCGGGAGGTAAAGCGGGAGGGATCTACGAGCAGTACTTC
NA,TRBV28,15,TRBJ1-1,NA,CASSLRGTQNTEAFF,TGTGCCAGCAGTTTAAGGGGCACACAGAACACTGAAGCTTTCTTT
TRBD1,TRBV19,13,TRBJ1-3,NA,CASRQGAGNTIYF,TGTGCCAGTAGGCAGGGGGCTGGAAACACCATATATTTT
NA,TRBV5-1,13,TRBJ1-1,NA,CASSLTGGAGAFF,TGCGCCAGCAGCTTGACGGGGGGCGCGGGAGCTTTCTTT
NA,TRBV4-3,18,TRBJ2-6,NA,CASSQDFGRAAGANVLTF,TGCGCCAGCAGCCAAGACTTTGGCAGGGCTGCTGGGGCCAACGTCCTGACTTTC
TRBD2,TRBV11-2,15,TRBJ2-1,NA,CASNTFGGEGNEQFF,TGTGCCAGCAATACCTTTGGGGGGGAGGGCAATGAGCAGTTCTTC
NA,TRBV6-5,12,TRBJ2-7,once,CASSSGYTEQYF,TGTGCCAGCAGTTCCGGATATACAGAGCAGTACTTC
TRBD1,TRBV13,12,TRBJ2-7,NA,CASSFDRGEQYF,TGTGCCAGCAGCTTCGACAGGGGGGAGCAGTACTTC
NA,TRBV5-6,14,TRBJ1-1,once,CASSLLAPGTEAFF,TGTGCCAGCAGCTTGTTGGCCCCGGGGACTGAAGCTTTCTTT
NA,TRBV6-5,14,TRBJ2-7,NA,CASSSLGAGYEQYF,TGTGCCAGCAGTTCCCTCGGGGCGGGATACGAGCAGTACTTC
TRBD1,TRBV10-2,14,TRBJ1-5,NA,CASSERGPRQPQHF,TGCGCCAGCAGCGAGAGGGGGCCGAGGCAGCCCCAGCATTTT
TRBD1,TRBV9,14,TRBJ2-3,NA,CASSSGQGTDTQYF,TGTGCCAGCAGCAGCGGACAGGGCACAGATACGCAGTATTTT
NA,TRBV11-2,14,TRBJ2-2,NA,CASPGQSNTGELFF,TGTGCCAGCCCTGGACAGTCGAACACCGGGGAGCTGTTTTTT
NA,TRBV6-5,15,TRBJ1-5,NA,CASSSGEYDNQPQHF,TGTGCCAGCAGCTCGGGGGAATATGACAATCAGCCCCAGCATTTT
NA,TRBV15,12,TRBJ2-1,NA,CATSRRGGEQFF,TGTGCCACCAGCCGCAGGGGGGGTGAGCAGTTCTTC
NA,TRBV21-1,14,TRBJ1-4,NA,CASSNDRGAEKLFF,TGTGCCAGCAGCAACGACAGGGGAGCTGAAAAACTGTTTTTT
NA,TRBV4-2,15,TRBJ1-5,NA,CASSNKGGGDQPQHF,TGTGCCAGCAGCAATAAGGGTGGAGGCGATCAGCCCCAGCATTTT
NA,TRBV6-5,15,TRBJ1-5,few,CASSDRDGYNQPQHF,TGTGCCAGCAGCGACCGGGACGGATACAATCAGCCCCAGCATTTT
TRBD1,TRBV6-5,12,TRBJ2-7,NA,CASSLGGSEQYF,TGTGCCAGCAGTTTAGGGGGCTCCGAGCAGTACTTC
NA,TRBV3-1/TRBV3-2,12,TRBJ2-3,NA,CASSPLQNTQYF,TGTGCCAGCAGCCCCCTTCAAAATACGCAGTATTTT
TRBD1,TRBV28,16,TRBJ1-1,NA,CASSPTGGGLIAEAFF,TGTGCCAGCAGTCCCACAGGGGGCGGTTTGATCGCTGAAGCTTTCTTT
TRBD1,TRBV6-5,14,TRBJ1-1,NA,CASSYPGGSTEAFF,TGTGCCAGCAGTTACCCAGGGGGGAGCACTGAAGCTTTCTTT
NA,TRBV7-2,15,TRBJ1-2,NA,CASSLVSSNPYGYTF,TGTGCCAGCAGCTTAGTTAGCAGCAACCCCTATGGCTACACCTTC
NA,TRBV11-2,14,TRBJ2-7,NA,CASNVRPKAGEQYF,TGTGCCAGCAACGTTCGGCCTAAGGCGGGCGAGCAGTACTTC
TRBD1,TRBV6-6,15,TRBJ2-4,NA,CASSSDRLTKNIQYF,TGTGCCAGCAGCTCGGACAGGCTTACAAAAAACATTCAGTACTTC
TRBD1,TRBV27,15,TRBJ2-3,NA,CASSDRDRGTDTQYF,TGTGCCAGCAGCGACCGGGACAGGGGAACAGATACGCAGTATTTT
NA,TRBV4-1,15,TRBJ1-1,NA,CASSQEGRSNTEAFF,TGCGCCAGCAGCCAAGAAGGACGTTCGAACACTGAAGCTTTCTTT
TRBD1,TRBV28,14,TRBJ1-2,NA,CASSPGGWVYGYTF,TGTGCCAGCAGTCCAGGGGGATGGGTCTATGGCTACACCTTC
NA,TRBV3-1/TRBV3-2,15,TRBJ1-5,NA,CASSQGSVWAQPQHF,TGTGCCAGCAGCCAAGGCTCAGTGTGGGCTCAGCCCCAGCATTTT
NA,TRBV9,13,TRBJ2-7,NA,CASSAEEGYEQYF,TGTGCCAGCAGCGCAGAAGAGGGCTACGAGCAGTACTTC
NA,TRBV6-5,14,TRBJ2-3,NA,CASSYGGRVDTQYF,TGTGCCAGCAGTTACGGCGGGCGGGTAGATACGCAGTATTTT
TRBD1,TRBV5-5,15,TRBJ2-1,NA,CASSLSPGGYNEQFF,TGTGCCAGCAGCTTGTCCCCAGGGGGCTACAATGAGCAGTTCTTC
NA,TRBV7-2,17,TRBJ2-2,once,CASSPRSSWDITGELFF,TGTGCCAGCAGCCCCCGTAGTTCGTGGGATATCACCGGGGAGCTGTTTTTT
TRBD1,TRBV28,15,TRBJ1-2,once,CASTLQKGQGGGYTF,TGTGCCAGCACTCTCCAAAAGGGACAGGGAGGAGGCTACACCTTC
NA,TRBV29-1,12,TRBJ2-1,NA,CSGGSRYNEQFF,TGCAGCGGAGGGAGCCGCTACAATGAGCAGTTCTTC
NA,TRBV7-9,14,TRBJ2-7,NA,CASSLAVGSSEQYF,TGTGCCAGCAGCTTAGCGGTCGGGTCCTCCGAGCAGTACTTC
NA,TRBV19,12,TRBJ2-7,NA,CASQGPGYEQYF,TGTGCCAGTCAAGGGCCCGGGTACGAGCAGTACTTC
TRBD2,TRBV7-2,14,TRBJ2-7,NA,CASSFGGTFYEQYF,TGTGCCAGCAGCTTCGGGGGGACCTTCTACGAGCAGTACTTC
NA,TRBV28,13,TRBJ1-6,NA,CASSFAGHSPLHF,TGTGCCAGCAGTTTCGCAGGGCATTCACCCCTCCACTTT
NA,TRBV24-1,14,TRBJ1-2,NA,CATSDSGPNYGYTF,TGTGCCACCAGTGATTCGGGGCCTAACTATGGCTACACCTTC
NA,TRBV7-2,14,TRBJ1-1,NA,CASSLFSSETEAFF,TGTGCCAGCAGCTTATTCTCAAGTGAGACTGAAGCTTTCTTT
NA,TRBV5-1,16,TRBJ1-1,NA,CASSLRQVGMNTEAFF,TGCGCCAGCAGCTTGAGGCAGGTCGGAATGAACACTGAAGCTTTCTTT
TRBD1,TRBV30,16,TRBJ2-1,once,CAWSVPDRVGWNEQFF,TGTGCCTGGAGTGTACCGGACAGGGTAGGGTGGAATGAGCAGTTCTTC
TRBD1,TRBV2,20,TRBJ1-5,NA,CASSVARGQGLPGPITTQHF,TGTGCCAGCAGTGTCGCTAGGGGGCAGGGGCTACCGGGGCCAATTACGACCCAGCATTTT